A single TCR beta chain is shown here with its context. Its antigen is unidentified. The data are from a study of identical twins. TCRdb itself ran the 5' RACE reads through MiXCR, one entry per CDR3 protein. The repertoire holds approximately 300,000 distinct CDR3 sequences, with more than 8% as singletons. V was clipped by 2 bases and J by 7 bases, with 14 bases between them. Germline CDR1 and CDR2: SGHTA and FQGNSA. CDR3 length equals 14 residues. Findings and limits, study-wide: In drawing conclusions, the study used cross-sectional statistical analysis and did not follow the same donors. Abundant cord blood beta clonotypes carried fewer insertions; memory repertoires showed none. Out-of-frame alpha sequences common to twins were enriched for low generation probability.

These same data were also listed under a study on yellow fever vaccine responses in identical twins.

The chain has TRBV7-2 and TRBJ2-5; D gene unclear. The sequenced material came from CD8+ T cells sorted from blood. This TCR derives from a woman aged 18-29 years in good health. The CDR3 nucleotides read TGTGCCAGCAGCTTATGGCTATCTAGGGTGACCCAGTACTTC. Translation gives CASSLWLSRVTQYF.